This TCR beta chain stems from a study of spatial heterogeneity in lung cancer (dated by TCRdb to the late 2010s). In the study overall: The donors were more than 60 patients from the lung TRACERx cohort who had early-stage, untreated non-small cell lung cancer. Follow-up PBMC samples were sequenced whenever the samples were available, and the median time to follow-up was around two years after resection. Beta-chain transcripts were consistently detected in greater numbers than alpha-chain transcripts, which likely reflected higher beta-chain transcript abundance. In the raw uncorrected reads, each unique combination of TCR and UMI appeared more than ten times on average. In non-small cell lung cancer, the study made a quantitative comparison of TCR alpha and beta repertoires among multiple tumor regions, matched nontumor lung and blood. Nonsynonymous mutation counts, determined by whole-exome sequencing of tumor tissue, were related to features of the TCR repertoire. At surgery, both alpha and beta chains were TCR-sequenced in 200 to 250 tumor regions, about 64 matched nontumor lung samples and 56 PBMC samples.

Reading the label with the study, this specimen's time point is: blood at routine non-recurrence follow-up after resection. Whole RNA extracted from tumor and nontumor lung tissue, or from cryopreserved PBMC samples, was used for TCR sequencing without cell sorting. Only patients with enough RNA available from two or more tumor regions were chosen for TCR sequencing. Looking up the germline V gene yields CDR1 MDHEN and CDR2 SYDVKM. From cysteine to phenylalanine, the CDR3 is 16 amino acids long. Only the CDR3 DNA is retained, 48 bases long and in frame from the first base. After removal of 6 bases from V and 7 bases from J, the junction retains 9 bases not matched to a gene. As for this clonotype: The target of this receptor is not known. Base qualities are not provided; no much larger clone lies one nucleotide away.

Results and caveats for the whole study, not just this receptor: Only 13 to 15 patients were included in the comparisons of baseline and follow-up blood repertoires. Confirming at a functional level the hypothesis that regional TCRs recognize regional mutations was considered to require additional single-cell paired TCR alpha and beta sequencing. Ubiquitous expanded tumor TCRs showed up in blood more often at tumor resection than at routine follow-up.

The method behind the library was 5' RACE. The listed sequencing device is NextSeq 500. The TCR library protocol attached a unique molecular identifier to each TCR cDNA molecule to allow correction of PCR and sequencing errors. The study's own analysis went as follows. Decombinator tools were used for TCR identification, UMI-based error correction and CDR3 extraction. TCRs above a frequency of 2 per 1,000, corresponding to the top 1% of the tumor frequency distribution, were defined as expanded. Each repertoire was subsampled 100 times to 5,000 TCRs, after which Renyi diversity was computed with the R vegan package. CDR3 similarity networks were constructed using string-kernel similarity of amino acid triplets, with links drawn between CDR3s whose pairwise similarity was above 0.82. The public reads were quality trimmed at Q25 with fastp and then assembled into clones with MiXCR by TCRdb, keeping productive beta chains. When rows share a CDR3 protein, they turn into one entry using the most common DNA and genes. TCRdb's processing, not the study's, gives the V and J calls here. This sample comprises 35,000 to 50,000 distinct CDR3 sequences, approximately 22% of them detected only once. The biggest ten clones account for 6.5% to 9% of the sample.

The V and J segments used are TRBV28 and TRBJ2-1, with 13 bases matching TRBD2. The source is a female donor with early-stage non-small cell lung cancer. This sample comprised PBMCs, obtained at follow-up. CDR3 loop: CASRQTGLAGSNEQFF. In nucleotide form, the sequence is TGTGCCAGCAGGCAAACGGGACTAGCGGGAAGTAATGAGCAGTTCTTC.